The next 4 T cell receptor beta chains were all read from a single sample in a study of identifying expanded T cells in peripheral blood. The method was immunoSEQ multiplex PCR; TCRdb's version includes in-frame clones alone and lacks a portion of them. Of 60,000 to 80,000 clones in the sample, under 90% were seen once. Material for sequencing was blood. Receptors originate from a person aged 18 to 70 in good health.

This clone appeared once. The genes are TRBV9 and TRBJ1-5; D is ambiguous. Germline loops: CDR1 SGDLS, CDR2 YYNGEE. V dropped 0 bases and J dropped 3 bases, with 7 bases sitting between them. CDR3 length equals 14 residues. As DNA, the CDR3 is TGTGCCAGCAGCGTAGGGGTGGACAATCAGCCCCAGCATTTT. This encodes CASSVGVDNQPQHF.

The V gene is TRBV29-1, the J gene TRBJ1-1, with D perhaps TRBD1 (6 bases). Germline values: CDR1 SQVTM, CDR2 ANQGSEA. The CDR3 length is 13 residues. Deletions cut 0 bases from V and 7 bases from J, with 12 bases between. The CDR3 nucleotides read TGCAGCGTTGAAGAAGGGGGGGCGAATGAAGCTTTCTTT. As protein: CSVEEGGANEAFF.

The genes are TRBV23-1 and TRBJ1-6; a possible D gene is TRBD1 (5 bases). TRBV23-1 is an open reading frame whose function is uncertain. CDR3 length: 19 amino acids. Trimming stripped 1 base from V and 0 bases from J, with 16 bases between. CDR3 sequence reads: CASSQFFGDRGSYNSPLHF. CDR3 sequence (DNA): TGCGCCAGCAGTCAATTTTTCGGGGACCGAGGCTCCTATAATTCACCCCTCCACTTT.

The chain joins TRBV5-4 to TRBJ2-4; the match to TRBD2 covers 14 bases. V lost 3 bases, J lost 1 base, and 3 bases stayed unmatched. CDR3 length equals 17 residues. The germline gives CDR1 SGHNT, CDR2 YYREEE (reference sequence). DNA for the CDR3: TGTGCCAGCAGCTGGGGACTAGCGGGAGAGGCCAAAAACATTCAGTACTTC. This gives the protein CASSWGLAGEAKNIQYF.